This T cell receptor beta chain was identified in a study of memory CD4+ T cells and cytomegalovirus serostatus. Turning to the study itself: This sample comes from healthy Belgian adults, 9 CMV seropositive, about 25 seronegative.

V was pared by 0 bases and J by 2 bases, with 8 bases between. The CDR3 length is 14 residues. Germline loops: CDR1 SGHRS, CDR2 YFSETQ. About this clone: Its antigen is currently unknown.

In the original analysis: After removing out-of-frame reads, 2 million to 2.5 million distinct TCRbeta sequences remained. TCRdb keeps only in-frame clones here, not all; method: immunoSEQ multiplex PCR. That table gives V, J and clone size, and the DNA gave D and trimming. Among around 45,000 clones, roughly 80% were seen once, and the ten largest hold more than 1%. Study-wide findings and caveats: CMV serostatus prediction reached median AUC around 0.95, or 0.9 with US-trained model. Of 150 to 200 reported CMV TCRbeta sequences, under 80 were found in memory CD4+ repertoires.

Single viable CD3+CD4+CD8-CD45RO+ cells were sorted as the memory CD4+ T cells. Sequenced sample: memory CD4+ T cells from blood. This chain links TRBV5-1 with TRBJ2-5; the D gene could be TRBD1 or TRBD2 (5 bases each). The TCR originated in an adult in good health and CMV-seropositive. The CDR3: CASSLAWGQETQYF. CDR3 sequence (DNA): TGCGCCAGCAGCTTGGCCTGGGGGCAAGAGACCCAGTACTTC.